The source of this T cell receptor beta chain is a study of blood T cells in healthy people across ages. This clonotype was observed at least ten times. Through a sample-barcoded 5' primer and a J-beta primer mix, a second PCR was run for roughly 7 to 11 cycles. TCRdb fed the 5' RACE reads into MiXCR, producing one record per CDR3 protein. The data contain more than 750,000 distinct CDR3 sequences, about 29% of them singletons. The same sample was also studied in work on T cells of mothers and their children. That work contributes: The study obtained over 8 million TCR beta CDR3 reads per mother and 2.5 million to 3 million per child.

Sequenced: blood. The receptor was isolated from a woman in her thirties or forties in good health.

The CDR3 coding sequence is TGTGCCAGCAGCTTCATATCGGGACACTATACTGGGGCCAACGTCCTGACTTTC. It translates to CASSFISGHYTGANVLTF. This chain links TRBV11-1 with TRBJ2-6; D might be TRBD1 (6 bases). Germline V gene lookup returns CDR1 SGHAT and CDR2 FQDESV (reference sequence). Trimming stripped 3 bases from V and 2 bases from J, with 17 bases between. The CDR3 runs 18 residues. The full variable domain, completed using reference TRBV11-1 and TRBJ2-6, is EAEVAQSPRYKITEKSQAVAFWCDPISGHATLYWYRQILGQGPELLVQFQDESVVDDSQLPKDRFSAERLKGVDSTLKIQPAELGDSAMYLCASSFISGHYTGANVLTFGAGSRLTVL.